The rows below give T cell receptor beta chains drawn from one sample of a study of lymphopenia after photon versus proton radiotherapy. Libraries were prepared by immunoSEQ multiplex PCR; TCRdb keeps only in-frame clonotypes and omits some of them. The sample lists 83,000 or so clones; around 82% were seen once. Sequencing used peripheral blood, obtained from a patient treated with proton-based radiotherapy. These receptors were collected from a man aged 60-69 years with pancreatic cancer. CDR3s include the opening cysteine and the closing phenylalanine or tryptophan. A D gene is named only where the DNA matches it firmly. Size is omitted from some rows. Given values are once, few, many or a class for expanded clones.

V gene,J gene,clone size,D gene,CDR3 protein,CDR3 DNA
TRBV9,TRBJ2-7,-,TRBD2,CASSVASGTYEQYF,TGTGCCAGCAGCGTAGCTAGCGGTACCTACGAGCAGTACTTC
TRBV6-6,TRBJ2-7,-,-,CASSQTRSEQYF,TGTGCCAGCAGTCAGACCCGCTCCGAGCAGTACTTC
TRBV7-9,TRBJ2-7,-,-,CASSLSGVGEQYF,TGTGCCAGCAGCTTGTCGGGGGTGGGCGAGCAGTACTTC
TRBV11-2,TRBJ1-1,-,-,CASSFYQGNTEAFF,TGTGCCAGCAGCTTTTATCAGGGGAACACTGAAGCTTTCTTT
TRBV11-3,TRBJ2-3,-,-,CASSLEGQFTDTQYF,TGTGCCAGCAGCTTAGAGGGGCAATTCACAGATACGCAGTATTTT
TRBV14,TRBJ1-1,-,-,CASSQEALQVAEAFF,TGTGCCAGCAGCCAAGAGGCATTGCAGGTTGCTGAAGCTTTCTTT
TRBV28,TRBJ2-7,-,TRBD2,CASSTLPTSGNYEQYF,TGTGCCAGCAGCACACTCCCGACTAGCGGGAACTACGAGCAGTACTTC
TRBV7-8,TRBJ2-1,-,-,CASSFFGNFYNEQFF,TGTGCCAGCAGCTTTTTCGGAAACTTCTACAATGAGCAGTTCTTC
TRBV19,TRBJ1-5,-,-,CASNQGLLGNQPQHF,TGTGCCAGTAACCAGGGACTCCTCGGGAATCAGCCCCAGCATTTT
TRBV9,TRBJ2-2,-,TRBD2,CASSVLSGILTGELFF,TGTGCCAGCAGCGTACTTAGCGGGATTTTAACCGGGGAGCTGTTTTTT
TRBV7-3,TRBJ2-2,-,TRBD2,CASSSSAGVNYTGELFF,TGTGCCAGCAGCTCCTCAGCGGGAGTAAACTACACCGGGGAGCTGTTTTTT
TRBV30,TRBJ1-2,-,-,CAWSGRGDIYGYTF,TGTGCCTGGAGTGGGCGGGGCGACATCTATGGCTACACCTTC
TRBV4-2,TRBJ1-6,-,-,CASSQQNSPLHF,TGTGCCAGCAGCCAGCAGAATTCACCCCTCCACTTT
TRBV18,TRBJ2-2,-,-,CASSLQKTTGELFF,TGTGCCAGCTCACTCCAAAAAACCACCGGGGAGCTGTTTTTT
TRBV4-3,TRBJ2-7,-,TRBD1,CASSQDRVGYEQYF,TGCGCCAGCAGCCAGGACAGGGTTGGTTACGAGCAGTACTTC
TRBV9,TRBJ2-1,-,-,CASSVAPGAIQNEQFF,TGTGCCAGCAGCGTAGCCCCTGGCGCGATACAAAATGAGCAGTTCTTC
TRBV7-9,TRBJ2-1,-,TRBD2,CASRTWTSGSNEQFF,TGTGCCAGCAGAACCTGGACTAGCGGGAGCAATGAGCAGTTCTTC
TRBV5-1,TRBJ2-1,-,TRBD2,CASSFSGTSSYNEQFF,TGCGCCAGCAGCTTCTCCGGGACTAGCTCCTACAATGAGCAGTTCTTC
TRBV2,TRBJ2-7,-,-,CASSATDTYEQYF,TGTGCCAGCAGCGCGACAGATACCTACGAGCAGTACTTC
TRBV19,TRBJ1-1,-,-,CASRTSGTEAFF,TGTGCCAGTAGGACGTCGGGCACTGAAGCTTTCTTT
TRBV6-1,TRBJ1-2,-,-,CASSEGRGIDGYTF,TGTGCCAGCAGTGAAGGGCGCGGAATCGATGGCTACACCTTC
TRBV30,TRBJ2-5,-,TRBD2,CAWSATPGLALSETQYF,TGTGCCTGGAGTGCCACGCCGGGACTAGCGCTTTCGGAGACCCAGTACTTC
TRBV5-4,TRBJ2-7,once,-,CASSSPGRSYEQYF,TGTGCCAGCAGCTCACCGGGACGGTCCTACGAGCAGTACTTC
TRBV11-2,TRBJ2-3,-,TRBD2,CASSAGLAGTDTQYF,TGTGCCAGCAGCGCCGGACTAGCGGGCACAGATACGCAGTATTTT
TRBV28,TRBJ1-1,once,TRBD1,CASSFGTGPNTEAFF,TGTGCCAGCAGTTTTGGGACAGGGCCGAACACTGAAGCTTTCTTT
TRBV5-1,TRBJ1-1,-,TRBD1,CASSSGTGVNTEAFF,TGCGCCAGCAGCTCGGGGACAGGGGTAAACACTGAAGCTTTCTTT
TRBV6-6,TRBJ2-5,-,-,CAAGETQYF,TGTGCCGCTGGGGAGACCCAGTACTTC
TRBV27,TRBJ2-1,once,-,CASSLARLNEQFF,TGTGCCAGCAGTTTAGCCAGACTCAATGAGCAGTTCTTC
TRBV5-8,TRBJ2-5,-,-,CASSLVAQKGETQYF,TGTGCCAGCAGCTTGGTGGCTCAGAAGGGAGAGACCCAGTACTTC
TRBV5-1,TRBJ1-4,-,TRBD1,CASRTGEKEKLFF,TGCGCCAGCAGGACAGGGGAGAAAGAAAAACTGTTTTTT
TRBV5-1,TRBJ2-1,-,TRBD2,CASSPDSGRVGEQFF,TGCGCCAGCAGCCCTGATAGCGGGAGGGTAGGGGAGCAGTTCTTC
TRBV2,TRBJ2-3,-,TRBD1,CASRKSPAGGISDTQYF,TGTGCCAGCAGGAAAAGCCCGGCAGGGGGCATCTCAGATACGCAGTATTTT
TRBV11-2,TRBJ2-7,-,TRBD2,CASSSQSGRAYEQYF,TGTGCCAGCAGCTCCCAAAGCGGGAGGGCCTACGAGCAGTACTTC
TRBV11-3,TRBJ2-7,-,TRBD2,CASSLSLAGVHEQYF,TGTGCCAGCAGCTTAAGCCTAGCGGGAGTCCACGAGCAGTACTTC
TRBV4-1,TRBJ1-3,-,TRBD1,CASSQRTGTSGNTIYF,TGCGCCAGCAGCCAGAGGACAGGGACCTCTGGAAACACCATATATTTT
TRBV5-1,TRBJ2-2,-,-,CASSFKVTGELFF,TGCGCCAGCAGCTTTAAGGTCACCGGGGAGCTGTTTTTT
TRBV5-4,TRBJ2-5,-,-,CASSLGSGNPETQYF,TGTGCCAGCAGCTTGGGATCAGGGAATCCGGAGACCCAGTACTTC
TRBV27,TRBJ2-1,-,TRBD1,CASTIKPGTGLLDEQFF,TGTGCCAGCACCATCAAGCCCGGGACAGGGTTGTTGGATGAGCAGTTCTTC
TRBV7-2,TRBJ1-2,-,-,CASSLRTLYGYTF,TGTGCCAGCAGCTTAAGGACACTGTATGGCTACACCTTC
TRBV28,TRBJ2-7,-,-,CASSFKRPRTHEQYF,TGTGCCAGCAGTTTCAAGCGGCCCCGGACCCACGAGCAGTACTTC
TRBV10-3,TRBJ1-2,-,-,CAISDPERIRYGYTF,TGTGCCATCAGTGATCCAGAGCGGATCCGCTATGGCTACACCTTC
TRBV6-5,TRBJ1-4,-,-,CASSYGGATNEKLFF,TGTGCCAGCAGTTACGGAGGCGCAACTAATGAAAAACTGTTTTTT
TRBV7-9,TRBJ2-1,-,-,CASSLRVGGYNEQFF,TGTGCCAGCAGCTTACGAGTAGGGGGTTACAATGAGCAGTTCTTC
TRBV6-6,TRBJ2-1,once,-,CASSLDSHNEQFF,TGTGCCAGCAGCCTGGACTCGCACAATGAGCAGTTCTTC
TRBV27,TRBJ2-6,-,-,CASSLYPEAAGANVLTF,TGTGCCAGCAGTTTGTACCCGGAGGCGGCCGGGGCCAACGTCCTGACTTTC
TRBV7-2,TRBJ2-4,-,-,CASSLSPAKNIQYF,TGTGCCAGCAGCTTATCCCCAGCCAAAAACATTCAGTACTTC
TRBV11-2,TRBJ2-3,few,TRBD2,CASTLLTSQPDTQYF,TGTGCCAGCACCCTACTGACTAGCCAGCCAGATACGCAGTATTTT
TRBV11-2,TRBJ2-1,-,-,CASSLRTEYNEQFF,TGTGCCAGCAGCTTACGGACTGAATACAATGAGCAGTTCTTC
TRBV11-1,TRBJ2-1,-,TRBD2,CASSLVPTLGLAGDEQFF,TGTGCCAGCAGCTTAGTCCCAACCCTCGGACTAGCTGGGGATGAGCAGTTCTTC